This T cell receptor (beta chain) was sequenced during a study of T cells after somatic rescue of genetic block (dated by TCRdb to about 2020). About the study as a whole: The study assessed how robust, over the long term, a T-cell system was when the system had developed through somatic rescue of a genetic block in T-cell development.

As for this clone: No antigen is known for it. The input lacks base qualities; no much larger clone sits a single base away.

The germline V gene sets CDR1 to SGHRS and CDR2 to YFSETQ. Trimming takes 4 bases from V and 0 bases from J, and the germline ends sit 9 bases apart. There are 14 amino acids in the CDR3, from cysteine to phenylalanine inclusive. Only the CDR3 DNA stays, 42 bases, in frame from base 1. Library creation used the immunoSEQ multiplex PCR assay. The source is immuneACCESS, and TCRdb retained only in-frame sequences with V and J called. Part of the clones is not carried over; for the studies checked, unresolved V genes explain less than half of this, and the remainder is unexplained. This sample lists 55,000 to 70,000 clones; around 93% were detected once. Around 3% of the sample belongs to the ten largest clones.

The rearranged segments are TRBV5-1 and TRBJ2-3; a tentative D call is TRBD1 (6 bases match). The sequenced sample was peripheral blood mononuclear cells (PBMCs). The source of this sequence is a man aged 35-49 years. The base sequence is TGCGCCAGCAGCAGAGGACAGAGCACAGATACGCAGTATTTT. Translation gives CASSRGQSTDTQYF. Where the CDR3 stops, the reference TRBV5-1 and TRBJ2-3 genes take over; the full variable domain is KAGVTQTPRYLIKTRGQQVTLSCSPISGHRSVSWYQQTPGQGLQFLFEYFSETQRNKGNFPGRFSGRQFSNSRSEMNVSTLELGDSALYLCASSRGQSTDTQYFGPGTRLTVL.